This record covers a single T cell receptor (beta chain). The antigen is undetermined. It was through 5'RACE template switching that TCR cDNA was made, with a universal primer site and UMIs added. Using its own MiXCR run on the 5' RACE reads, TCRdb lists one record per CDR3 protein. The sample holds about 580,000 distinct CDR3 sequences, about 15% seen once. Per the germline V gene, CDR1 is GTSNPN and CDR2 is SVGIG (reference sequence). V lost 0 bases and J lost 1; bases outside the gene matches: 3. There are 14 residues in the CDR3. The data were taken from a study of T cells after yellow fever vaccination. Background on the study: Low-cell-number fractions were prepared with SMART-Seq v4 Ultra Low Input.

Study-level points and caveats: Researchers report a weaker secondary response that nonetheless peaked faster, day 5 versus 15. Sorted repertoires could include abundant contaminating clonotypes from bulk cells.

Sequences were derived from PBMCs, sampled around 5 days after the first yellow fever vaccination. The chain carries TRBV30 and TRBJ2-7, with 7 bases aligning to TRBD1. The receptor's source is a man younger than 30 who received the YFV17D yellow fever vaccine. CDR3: CAWSVVQGSYEQYF. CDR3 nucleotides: TGTGCCTGGAGTGTTGTACAGGGGTCCTACGAGCAGTACTTC.